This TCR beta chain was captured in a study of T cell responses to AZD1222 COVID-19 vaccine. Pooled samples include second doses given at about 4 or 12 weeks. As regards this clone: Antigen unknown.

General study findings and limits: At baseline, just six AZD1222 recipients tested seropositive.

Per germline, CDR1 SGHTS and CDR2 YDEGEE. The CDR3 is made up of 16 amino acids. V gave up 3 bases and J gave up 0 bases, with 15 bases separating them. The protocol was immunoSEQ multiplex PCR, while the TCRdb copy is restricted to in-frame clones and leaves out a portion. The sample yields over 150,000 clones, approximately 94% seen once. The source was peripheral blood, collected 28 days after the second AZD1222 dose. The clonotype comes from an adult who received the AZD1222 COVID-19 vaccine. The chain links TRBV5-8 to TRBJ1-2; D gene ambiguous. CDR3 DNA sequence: TGTGCCAGCAGCTCCCCCGTTGGAGAACCTAACTATGGCTACACCTTC. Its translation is CASSSPVGEPNYGYTF.